This TCR beta chain appears in the sequencing data of a study of T cell clonality in common variable immunodeficiency. The method was immunoSEQ multiplex PCR; TCRdb's version includes in-frame clones alone and lacks a portion of them. The profile covers tens of thousands of clones, none occurring a single time. Sequencing input: peripheral blood mononuclear cells. This receptor was taken from a person aged 18 to 69 in good health.

The covered CDR3 bases are TGTGCCAGCAGCTCCCTTTCGGGCAGGGGGTTTGGC. Protein product: CASSSLSGRGFG. The whole CDR3 sequence reads CASSSLSGRGFGYTF. The gene calls are TRBV11-2 and TRBJ1-2; the match to TRBD1 covers 7 bases. Read sequence stops 3 residues before the CDR3 end, and the germline J gene provides the missing end. CDR3 length equals 15 residues. Germline CDR1 reads SGHAT; CDR2 reads FQNNGV. The junction had 12 bases not matched to a gene; V was cut back by 4 bases and J by 7 bases.